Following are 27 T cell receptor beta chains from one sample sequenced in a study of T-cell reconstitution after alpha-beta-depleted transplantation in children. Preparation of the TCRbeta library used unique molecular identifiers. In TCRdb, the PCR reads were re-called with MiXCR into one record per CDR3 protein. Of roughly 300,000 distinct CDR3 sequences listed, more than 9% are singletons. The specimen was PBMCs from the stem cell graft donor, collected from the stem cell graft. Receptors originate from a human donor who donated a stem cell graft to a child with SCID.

Here the CDR3 DNA reads TGCGCCAGCAGCTTAACCGGGACAGGGGGATCCGAGCAGTACTTC. This gives the protein CASSLTGTGGSEQYF. The chain couples TRBV5-1 to TRBJ2-7; 11 nucleotides line up with TRBD1. The germline CDR1 and CDR2 sequences are SGHRS and YFSETQ. The CDR3 totals 15 residues. V lost 2 bases, J lost 6 bases, and 7 bases stayed unmatched. Variable domain in full (rest from reference TRBV5-1 and TRBJ2-7): KAGVTQTPRYLIKTRGQQVTLSCSPISGHRSVSWYQQTPGQGLQFLFEYFSETQRNKGNFPGRFSGRQFSNSRSEMNVSTLELGDSALYLCASSLTGTGGSEQYFGPGTRLTVT.

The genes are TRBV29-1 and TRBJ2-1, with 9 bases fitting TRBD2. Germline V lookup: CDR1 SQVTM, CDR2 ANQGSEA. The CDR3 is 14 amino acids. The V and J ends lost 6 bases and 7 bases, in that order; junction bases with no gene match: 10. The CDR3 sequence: CSVPLRGGRNEQFF. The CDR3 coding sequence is TGCAGCGTACCTCTGCGGGGGGGCCGGAATGAGCAGTTCTTC.

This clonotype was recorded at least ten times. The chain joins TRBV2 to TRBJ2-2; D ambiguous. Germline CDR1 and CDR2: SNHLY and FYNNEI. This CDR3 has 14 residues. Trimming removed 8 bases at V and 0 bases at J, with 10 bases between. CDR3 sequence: CASSGTANTGELFF. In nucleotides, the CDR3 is TGTGCCAGCTCTGGTACAGCGAACACCGGGGAGCTGTTTTTT.

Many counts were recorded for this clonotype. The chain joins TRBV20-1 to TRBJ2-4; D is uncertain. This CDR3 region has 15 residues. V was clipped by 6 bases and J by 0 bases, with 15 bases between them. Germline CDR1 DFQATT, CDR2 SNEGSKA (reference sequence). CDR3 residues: CSARGGAPAKNIQYF. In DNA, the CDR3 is TGCAGTGCCCGCGGCGGCGCTCCAGCCAAAAACATTCAGTACTTC.

DNA of the CDR3: TGCGCCAGCAGATTCACCCCCTCCTCTGGGGCCAACGTCCTGACTTTC. Residues: CASRFTPSSGANVLTF. The chain is built from TRBV10-2 and TRBJ2-6, with unresolved D. Germline V CDR1 and CDR2: WSHSY, SAAADI. V was trimmed by 6 bases and J by 0 bases, leaving 12 bases between them. The CDR3 spans 16 residues.

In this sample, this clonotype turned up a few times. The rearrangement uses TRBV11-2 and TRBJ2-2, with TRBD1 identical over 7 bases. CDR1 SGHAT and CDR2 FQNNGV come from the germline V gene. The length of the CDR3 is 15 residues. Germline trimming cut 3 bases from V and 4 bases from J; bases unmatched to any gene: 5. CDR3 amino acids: CASSFHHRGTGELFF. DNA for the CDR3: TGTGCCAGCAGCTTTCACCACAGGGGCACCGGGGAGCTGTTTTTT.

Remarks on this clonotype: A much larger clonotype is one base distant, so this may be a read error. CDR3 amino acids: CASSPDRNEQLF. The CDR3 DNA follows: TGTGCCAGCAGTCCCGACAGAAATGAGCAGTTATTC. V is TRBV12-3 or TRBV12-4 and J is TRBJ2-1; perhaps TRBD1 as D (5 bases). The CDR3 contains 12 residues.

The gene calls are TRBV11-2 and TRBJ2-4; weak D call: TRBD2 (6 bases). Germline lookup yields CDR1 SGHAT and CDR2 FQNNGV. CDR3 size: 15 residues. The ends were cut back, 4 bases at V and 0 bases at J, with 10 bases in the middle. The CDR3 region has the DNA TGTGCCAGCAGCTCTCAGGAGGGAGCCAAAAACATTCAGTACTTC. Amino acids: CASSSQEGAKNIQYF.

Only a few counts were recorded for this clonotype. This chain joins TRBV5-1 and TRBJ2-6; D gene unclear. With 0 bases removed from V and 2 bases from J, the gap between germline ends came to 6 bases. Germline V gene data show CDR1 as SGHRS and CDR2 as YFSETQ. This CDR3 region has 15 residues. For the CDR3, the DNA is TGCGCCAGCAGCTTGGATCCCCCTGGGGCCAACGTCCTGACTTTC. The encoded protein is CASSLDPPGANVLTF.

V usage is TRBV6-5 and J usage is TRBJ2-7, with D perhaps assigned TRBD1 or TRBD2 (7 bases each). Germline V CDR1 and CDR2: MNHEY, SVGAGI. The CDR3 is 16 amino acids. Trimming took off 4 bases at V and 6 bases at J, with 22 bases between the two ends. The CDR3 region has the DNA TGTGCCAGCAGTTCCCCAGGGAGGGGGCGAGGTACCGAGCAGTACTTC. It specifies CASSSPGRGRGTEQYF.

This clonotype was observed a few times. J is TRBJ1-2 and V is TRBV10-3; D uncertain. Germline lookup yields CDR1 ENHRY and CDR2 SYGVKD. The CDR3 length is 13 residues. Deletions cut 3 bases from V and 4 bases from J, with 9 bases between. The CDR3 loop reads CAISDDNRYGYTF. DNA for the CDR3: TGTGCCATCAGTGACGATAATCGCTATGGCTACACCTTC.

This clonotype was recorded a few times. The CDR3 DNA reads TGCGCCAGCAGCTGGGACAGCTACACAGATACGCAGTATTTT. It specifies CASSWDSYTDTQYF. This chain links TRBV5-1 with TRBJ2-3, with 7 nucleotides matching TRBD1. Trimming removed 3 bases from V and 2 bases from J; junction bases left unmatched: 3. Germline V gene lookup returns CDR1 SGHRS and CDR2 YFSETQ. The CDR3 is 14 residues long.

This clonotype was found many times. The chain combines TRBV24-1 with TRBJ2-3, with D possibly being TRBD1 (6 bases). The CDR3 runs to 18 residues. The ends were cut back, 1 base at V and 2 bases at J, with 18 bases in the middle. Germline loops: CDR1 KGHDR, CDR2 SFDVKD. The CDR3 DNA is TGTGCCACCAGTGATTTAGCAGGGGTGGCGGAGCACACAGATACGCAGTATTTT. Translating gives CATSDLAGVAEHTDTQYF.

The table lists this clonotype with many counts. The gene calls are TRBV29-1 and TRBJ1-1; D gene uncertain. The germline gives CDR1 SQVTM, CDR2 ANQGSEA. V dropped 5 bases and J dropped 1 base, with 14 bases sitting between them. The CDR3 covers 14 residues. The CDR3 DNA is TGCAGCGTTAACGGCGGGGAGAGGAACACTGAAGCTTTCTTT. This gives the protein CSVNGGERNTEAFF.

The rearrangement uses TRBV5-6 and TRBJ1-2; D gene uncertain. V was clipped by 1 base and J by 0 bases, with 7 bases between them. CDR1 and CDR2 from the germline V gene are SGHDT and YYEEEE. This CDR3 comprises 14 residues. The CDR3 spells CASSLRQTNYGYTF. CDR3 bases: TGTGCCAGCAGCTTGCGGCAGACTAACTATGGCTACACCTTC.

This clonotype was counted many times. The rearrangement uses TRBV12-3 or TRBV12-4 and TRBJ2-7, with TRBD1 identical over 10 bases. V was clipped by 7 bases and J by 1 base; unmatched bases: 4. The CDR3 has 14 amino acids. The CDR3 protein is CASTGTGASYEQYF. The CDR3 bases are TGTGCCAGCACCGGGACAGGGGCGTCCTACGAGCAGTACTTC.

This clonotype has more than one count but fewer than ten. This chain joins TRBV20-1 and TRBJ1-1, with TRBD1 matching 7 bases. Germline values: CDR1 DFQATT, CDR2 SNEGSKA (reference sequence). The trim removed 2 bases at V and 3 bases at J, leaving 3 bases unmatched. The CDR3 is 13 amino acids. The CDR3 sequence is CSARPTGDTEAFF. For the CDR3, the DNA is TGCAGTGCTAGACCTACAGGGGACACTGAAGCTTTCTTT.

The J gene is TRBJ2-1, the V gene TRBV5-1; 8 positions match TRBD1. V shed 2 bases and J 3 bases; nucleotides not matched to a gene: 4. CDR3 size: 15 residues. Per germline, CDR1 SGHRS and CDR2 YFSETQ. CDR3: CASSFATGGYNEQFF. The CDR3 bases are TGCGCCAGCAGCTTCGCTACAGGGGGCTACAATGAGCAGTTCTTC.

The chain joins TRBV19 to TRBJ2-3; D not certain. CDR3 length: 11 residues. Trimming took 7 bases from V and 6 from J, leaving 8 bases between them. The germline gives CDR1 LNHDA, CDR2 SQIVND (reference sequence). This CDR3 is CASTSADTQYF. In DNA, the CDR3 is TGTGCCAGTACCTCTGCGGATACGCAGTATTTT.

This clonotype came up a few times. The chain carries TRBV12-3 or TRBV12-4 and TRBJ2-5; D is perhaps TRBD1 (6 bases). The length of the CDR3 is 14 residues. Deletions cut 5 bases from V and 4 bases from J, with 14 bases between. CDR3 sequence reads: CASSVAGTRETQYF. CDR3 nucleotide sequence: TGTGCCAGCAGTGTCGCCGGGACAAGAGAGACCCAGTACTTC.

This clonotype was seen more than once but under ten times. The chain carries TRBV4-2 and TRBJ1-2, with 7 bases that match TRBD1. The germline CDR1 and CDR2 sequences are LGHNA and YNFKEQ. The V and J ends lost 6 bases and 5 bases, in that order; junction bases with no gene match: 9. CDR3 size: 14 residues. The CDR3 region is CASRLRGQDYGYTF. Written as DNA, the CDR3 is TGTGCCAGCAGGCTCCGAGGACAGGATTATGGCTACACCTTC.

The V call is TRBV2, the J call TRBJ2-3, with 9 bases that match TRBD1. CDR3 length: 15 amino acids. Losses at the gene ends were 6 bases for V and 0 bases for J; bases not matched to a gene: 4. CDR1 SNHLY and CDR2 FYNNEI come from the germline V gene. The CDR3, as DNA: TGTGCCAGCAGGGACAGGGGTGCTAGCACAGATACGCAGTATTTT. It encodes CASRDRGASTDTQYF.

CDR3 residues: CASSPTLAGDTDTQYF. In DNA form, the CDR3 reads TGTGCCAGCTCACCGACTCTAGCGGGGGACACAGATACGCAGTATTTT. V usage is TRBV18 and J usage is TRBJ2-3; 10 bases are a match to TRBD2. Germline-derived CDR1 and CDR2 are KGHSH and LQKENI. The trim removed 3 bases at V and 2 bases at J, leaving 5 bases unmatched. This CDR3 has 16 amino acids.

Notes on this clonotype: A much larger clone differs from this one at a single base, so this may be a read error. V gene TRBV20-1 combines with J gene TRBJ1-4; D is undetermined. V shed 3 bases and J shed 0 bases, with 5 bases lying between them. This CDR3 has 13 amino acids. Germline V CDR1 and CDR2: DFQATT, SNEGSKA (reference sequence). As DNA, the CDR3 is TGCAGTGCTAGGAATGCAACTAATGAAAAACTGTTTTTT. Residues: CSARNATNEKLFF.

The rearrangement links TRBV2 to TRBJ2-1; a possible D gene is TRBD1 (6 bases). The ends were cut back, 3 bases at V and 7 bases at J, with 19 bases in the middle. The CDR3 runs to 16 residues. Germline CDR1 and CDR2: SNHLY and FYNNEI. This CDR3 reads CASSEIKTGLGNEQFF. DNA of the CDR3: TGTGCCAGCAGTGAGATCAAGACAGGCCTCGGGAATGAGCAGTTCTTC.

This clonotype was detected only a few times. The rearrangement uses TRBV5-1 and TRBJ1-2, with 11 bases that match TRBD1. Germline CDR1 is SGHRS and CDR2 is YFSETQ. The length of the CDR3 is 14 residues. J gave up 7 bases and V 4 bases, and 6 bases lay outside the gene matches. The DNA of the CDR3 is TGCGCCAGCAGCCGGGACAGGGGGGGCTTTGGCTACACCTTC. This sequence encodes CASSRDRGGFGYTF.

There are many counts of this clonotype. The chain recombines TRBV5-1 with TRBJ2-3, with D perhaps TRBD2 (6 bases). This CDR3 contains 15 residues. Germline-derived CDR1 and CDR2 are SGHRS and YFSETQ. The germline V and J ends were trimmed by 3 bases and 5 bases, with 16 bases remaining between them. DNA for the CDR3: TGCGCCAGCAGCTCTACCGGAGGGAATGAAGATACGCAGTATTTT. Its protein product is CASSSTGGNEDTQYF.